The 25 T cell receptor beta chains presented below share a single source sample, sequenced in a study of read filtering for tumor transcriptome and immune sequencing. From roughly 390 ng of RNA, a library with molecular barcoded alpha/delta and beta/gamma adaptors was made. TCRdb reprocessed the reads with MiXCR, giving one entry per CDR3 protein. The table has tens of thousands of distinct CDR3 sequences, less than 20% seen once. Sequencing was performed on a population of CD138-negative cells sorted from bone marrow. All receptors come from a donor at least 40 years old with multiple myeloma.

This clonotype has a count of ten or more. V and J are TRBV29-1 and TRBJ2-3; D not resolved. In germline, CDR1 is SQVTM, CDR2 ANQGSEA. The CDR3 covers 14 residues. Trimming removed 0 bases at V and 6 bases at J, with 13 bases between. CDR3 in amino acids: CSVEDRRDGDTQYF. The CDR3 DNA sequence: TGCAGCGTTGAAGATAGGAGAGATGGGGATACGCAGTATTTT.

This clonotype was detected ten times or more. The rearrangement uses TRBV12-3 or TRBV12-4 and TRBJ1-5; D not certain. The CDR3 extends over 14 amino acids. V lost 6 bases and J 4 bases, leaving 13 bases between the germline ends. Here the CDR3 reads CASSLTAVNQPQHF. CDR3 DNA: TGTGCCAGCAGCCTAACGGCTGTGAATCAGCCCCAGCATTTT.

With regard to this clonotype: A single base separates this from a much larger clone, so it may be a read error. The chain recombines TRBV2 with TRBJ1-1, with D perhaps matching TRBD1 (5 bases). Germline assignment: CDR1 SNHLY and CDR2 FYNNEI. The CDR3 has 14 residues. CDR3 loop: CASSPDRRFSETFF. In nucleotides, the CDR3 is TGTGCCAGCAGCCCCGACAGACGGTTTAGTGAAACTTTCTTT.

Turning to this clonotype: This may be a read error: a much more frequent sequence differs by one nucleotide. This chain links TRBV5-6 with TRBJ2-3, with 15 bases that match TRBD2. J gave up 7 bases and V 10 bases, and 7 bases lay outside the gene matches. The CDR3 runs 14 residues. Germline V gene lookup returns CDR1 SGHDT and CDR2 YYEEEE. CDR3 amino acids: CAGTGLAGGNTQYF. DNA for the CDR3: TGTGCCGGCACGGGACTAGCGGGAGGAAATACGCAGTATTTT.

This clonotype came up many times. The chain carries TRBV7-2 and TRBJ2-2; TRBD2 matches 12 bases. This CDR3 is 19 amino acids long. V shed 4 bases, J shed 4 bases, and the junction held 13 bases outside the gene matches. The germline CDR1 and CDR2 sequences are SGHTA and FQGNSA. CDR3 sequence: CASSSGAELAGGGTGELFF. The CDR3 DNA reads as TGTGCCAGCAGCTCAGGCGCGGAGCTAGCGGGAGGGGGCACCGGGGAGCTGTTTTTT.

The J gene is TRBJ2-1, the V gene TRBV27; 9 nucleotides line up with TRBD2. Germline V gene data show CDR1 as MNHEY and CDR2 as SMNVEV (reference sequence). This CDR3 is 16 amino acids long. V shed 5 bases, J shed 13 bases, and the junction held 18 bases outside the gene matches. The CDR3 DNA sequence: TGTGCCAGCAGTGGGGCTAGCGGGATAGCCTACAGTGAACAGTTCTTC. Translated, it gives CASSGASGIAYSEQFF.

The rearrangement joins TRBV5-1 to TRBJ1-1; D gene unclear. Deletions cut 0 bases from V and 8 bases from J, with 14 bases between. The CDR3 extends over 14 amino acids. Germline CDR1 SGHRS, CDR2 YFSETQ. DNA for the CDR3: TGCGCCAGCAGCTTGGCCGAGGGTTTTGTGGAAGCTTTCTTT. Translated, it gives CASSLAEGFVEAFF.

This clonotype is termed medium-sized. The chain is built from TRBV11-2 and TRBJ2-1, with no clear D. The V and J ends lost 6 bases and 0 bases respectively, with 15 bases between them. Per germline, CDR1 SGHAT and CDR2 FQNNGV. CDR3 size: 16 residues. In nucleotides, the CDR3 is TGTGCCAGCAGTTTTAGGTTCCCGAGCTCCTACAATGAGCAGTTCTTC. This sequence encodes CASSFRFPSSYNEQFF.

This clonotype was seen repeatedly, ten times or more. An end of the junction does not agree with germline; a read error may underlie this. The CDR3 sequence is CASSLAAGGTEALF. CDR3 DNA sequence: TGTGCCAGCAGCTTGGCCGCGGGGGGCACTGAAGCTCTCTTT. This chain uses TRBV5-4 with TRBJ1-1; D is possibly TRBD1 (6 bases). The germline gives CDR1 SGHNT, CDR2 YYREEE (reference sequence). The CDR3 sequence is 14 residues long.

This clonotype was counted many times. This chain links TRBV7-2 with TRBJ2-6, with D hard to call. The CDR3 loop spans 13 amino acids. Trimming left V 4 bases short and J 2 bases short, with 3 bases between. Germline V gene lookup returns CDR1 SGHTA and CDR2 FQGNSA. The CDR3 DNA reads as TGTGCCAGCAGCTCGGCTGGGGCCAACGTCCTGACTTTC. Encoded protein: CASSSAGANVLTF.

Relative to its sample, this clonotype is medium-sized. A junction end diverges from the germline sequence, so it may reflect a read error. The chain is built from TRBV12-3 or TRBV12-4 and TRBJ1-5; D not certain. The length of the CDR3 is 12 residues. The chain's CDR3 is CASSYINRPQHF. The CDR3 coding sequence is TGTGCCAGCAGTTACATTAATCGGCCCCAGCATTTT.

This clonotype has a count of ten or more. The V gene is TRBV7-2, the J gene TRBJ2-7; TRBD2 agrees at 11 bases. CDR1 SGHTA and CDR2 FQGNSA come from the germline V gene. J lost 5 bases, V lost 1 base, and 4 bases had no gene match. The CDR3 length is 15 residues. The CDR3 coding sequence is TGTGCCAGCAGCTTAGTTACTAGCGGGGGCCACGAGCAGTACTTC. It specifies CASSLVTSGGHEQYF.

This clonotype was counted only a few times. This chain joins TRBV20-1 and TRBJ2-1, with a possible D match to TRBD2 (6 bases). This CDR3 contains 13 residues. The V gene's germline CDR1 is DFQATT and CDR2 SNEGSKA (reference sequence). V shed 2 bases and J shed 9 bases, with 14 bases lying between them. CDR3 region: CSARTVAGPEQFF. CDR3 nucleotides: TGCAGTGCTAGAACCGTTGCGGGGCCTGAGCAGTTCTTC.

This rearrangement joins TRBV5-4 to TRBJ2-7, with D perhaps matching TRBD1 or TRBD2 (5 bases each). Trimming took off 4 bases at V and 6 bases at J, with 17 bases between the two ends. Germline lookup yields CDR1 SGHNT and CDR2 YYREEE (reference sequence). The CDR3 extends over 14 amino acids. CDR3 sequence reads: CASSRNDGAAEQYF. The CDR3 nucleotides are TGTGCCAGCAGCAGAAATGACGGGGCGGCCGAGCAGTACTTC.

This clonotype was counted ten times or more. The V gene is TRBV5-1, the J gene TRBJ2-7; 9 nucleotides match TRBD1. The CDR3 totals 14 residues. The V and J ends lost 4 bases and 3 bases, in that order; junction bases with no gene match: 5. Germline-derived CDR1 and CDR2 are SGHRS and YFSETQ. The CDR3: CASSRTGEGYEQYF. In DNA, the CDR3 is TGCGCCAGCAGCAGGACAGGGGAAGGCTACGAGCAGTACTTC.

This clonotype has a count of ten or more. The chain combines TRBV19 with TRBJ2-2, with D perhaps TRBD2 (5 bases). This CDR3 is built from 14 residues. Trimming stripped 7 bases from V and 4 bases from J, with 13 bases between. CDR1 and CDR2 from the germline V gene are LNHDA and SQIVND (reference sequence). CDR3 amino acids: CASTLLTSTGELFF. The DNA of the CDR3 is TGTGCCAGTACTCTGCTAACTAGCACCGGGGAGCTGTTTTTT.

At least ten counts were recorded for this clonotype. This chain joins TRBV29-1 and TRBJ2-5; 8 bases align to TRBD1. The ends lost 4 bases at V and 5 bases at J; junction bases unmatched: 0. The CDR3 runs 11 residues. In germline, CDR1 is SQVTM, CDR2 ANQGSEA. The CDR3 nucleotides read TGCAGCGTTGCAGGGGGCGAGACCCAGTACTTC. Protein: CSVAGGETQYF.

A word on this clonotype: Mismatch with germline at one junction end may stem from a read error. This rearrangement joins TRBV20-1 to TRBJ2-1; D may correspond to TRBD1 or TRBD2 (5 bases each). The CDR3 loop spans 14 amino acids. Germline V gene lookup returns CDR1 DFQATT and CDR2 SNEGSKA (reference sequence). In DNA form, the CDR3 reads TGCAGTGCTGAGGGTGGGGCGTCCTACAATGAGCAGCTCTTC. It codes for CSAEGGASYNEQLF.

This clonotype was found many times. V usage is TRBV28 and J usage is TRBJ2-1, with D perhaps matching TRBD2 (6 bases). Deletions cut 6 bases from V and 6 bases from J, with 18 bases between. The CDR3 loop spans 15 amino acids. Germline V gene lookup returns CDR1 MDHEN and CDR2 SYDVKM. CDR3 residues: CASRPPRGSLNEQFF. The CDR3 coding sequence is TGTGCCAGCAGACCTCCCCGGGGGAGTCTCAATGAGCAGTTCTTC.

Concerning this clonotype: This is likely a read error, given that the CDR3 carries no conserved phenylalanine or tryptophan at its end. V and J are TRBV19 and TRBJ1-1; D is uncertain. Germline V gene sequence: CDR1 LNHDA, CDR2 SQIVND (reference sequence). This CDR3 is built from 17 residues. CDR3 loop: CASSVHTGLLGNIEAFL. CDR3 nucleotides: TGTGCCAGTAGTGTCCATACTGGCCTCCTCGGGAACATTGAAGCTTTCCTT.

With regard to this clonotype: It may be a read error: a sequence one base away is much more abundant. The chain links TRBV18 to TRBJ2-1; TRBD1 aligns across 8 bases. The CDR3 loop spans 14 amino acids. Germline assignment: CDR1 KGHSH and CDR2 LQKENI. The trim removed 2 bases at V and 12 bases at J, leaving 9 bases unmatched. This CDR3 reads CASSPKQGAPGQFF. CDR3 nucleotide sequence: TGTGCCAGCTCACCAAAGCAGGGGGCGCCGGGGCAGTTCTTC.

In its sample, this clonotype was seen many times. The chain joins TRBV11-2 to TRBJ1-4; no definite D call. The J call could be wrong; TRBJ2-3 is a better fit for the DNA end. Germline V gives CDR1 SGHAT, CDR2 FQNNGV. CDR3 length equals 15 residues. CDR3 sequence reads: CASSLETRVVHTQYF. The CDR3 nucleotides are TGTGCCAGCAGCTTAGAGACCCGTGTTGTGCATACGCAGTATTTT.

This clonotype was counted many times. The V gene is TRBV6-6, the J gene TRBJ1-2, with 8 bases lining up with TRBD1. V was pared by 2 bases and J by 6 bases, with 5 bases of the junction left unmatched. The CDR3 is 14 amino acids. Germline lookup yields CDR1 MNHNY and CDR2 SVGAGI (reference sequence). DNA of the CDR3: TGTGCCAGCAGTTACAATCAGGGGGCGGATGGCTACACCTTC. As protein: CASSYNQGADGYTF.

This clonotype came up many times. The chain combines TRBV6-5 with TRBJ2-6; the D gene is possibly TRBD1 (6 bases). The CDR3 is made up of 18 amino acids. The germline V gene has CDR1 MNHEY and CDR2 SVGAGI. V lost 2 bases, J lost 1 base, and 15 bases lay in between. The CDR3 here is CASSYPPGQLSGANVLTF. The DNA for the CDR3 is TGTGCCAGCAGTTACCCGCCCGGACAGCTTTCTGGGGCCAACGTCCTGACTTTC.

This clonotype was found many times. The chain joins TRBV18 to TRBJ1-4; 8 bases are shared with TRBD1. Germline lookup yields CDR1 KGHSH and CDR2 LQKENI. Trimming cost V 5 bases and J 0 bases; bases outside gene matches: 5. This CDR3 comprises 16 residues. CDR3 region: CASSSDREATNEKLFF. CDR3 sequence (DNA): TGTGCCAGCTCATCGGACAGGGAGGCAACTAATGAAAAACTGTTTTTT.